Listed below are T cell receptor beta chains from one sample, sequenced in a study of cytomegalovirus exposure and HLA in healthy donors. Only in-frame clones appear in the TCRdb table, and some are missing; sequencing was by immunoSEQ multiplex PCR. In the table there are around 110,000 clones, under 90% of which are singletons. Sequencing used PBMCs. The receptors were gathered from a woman in her 30s in good health and CMV-seronegative. Both conserved end residues are part of each CDR3. A D gene is named only where the DNA matches it firmly. Rows may omit the clone size; those that give it use once, few, many or a size class.

J	D	V	size	DNA	CDR3
TRBJ2-7	TRBD1	TRBV15	few	TGTGCCACCAGCAGAAGCGGGACAGGGGGAATCGAGCAGTACTTC	CATSRSGTGGIEQYF
TRBJ1-1	TRBD1	TRBV27	few	TGTGCCAGCAGGTCGACAGGGTGGAACACTGAAGCTTTCTTT	CASRSTGWNTEAFF
TRBJ1-3	-	TRBV19	-	TGTGCCAGTAGTATTTGGTCTCGGGGAGGCGGAAACACCATATATTTT	CASSIWSRGGGNTIYF
TRBJ1-4	-	TRBV19	-	TGTGCCAGTAGTAGAGCGGATACTAATGAAAAACTGTTTTTT	CASSRADTNEKLFF
TRBJ2-1	-	TRBV10-1	-	TGCGGACCGACGGTTAGGGGATCGAATGAGCAGTTCTTC	CGPTVRGSNEQFF
TRBJ1-1	TRBD1	TRBV28	-	TGTGCCAGCAGTTTAGGGGACAGGGTAACTGAAGCTTTCTTT	CASSLGDRVTEAFF
TRBJ1-3	-	TRBV7-2	-	TGTGCCAGCAGCCAAAGGGGAAGCCCTGGAAACACCATATATTTT	CASSQRGSPGNTIYF
TRBJ2-1	TRBD1	TRBV6-6	few	TGTGCCAGCAGTTACGGGACAGGGGGCTGGCGGAATGAGCAGTTCTTC	CASSYGTGGWRNEQFF
TRBJ2-3	-	TRBV28	-	TGTGCCAGCAGTTCGGGTAACGAGGTAGATACGCAGTATTTT	CASSSGNEVDTQYF
TRBJ1-2	TRBD1	TRBV6-5	once	TGTGCCAGCAATCTACGACAGGGAGGCGGCTACACCTTC	CASNLRQGGGYTF
TRBJ2-7	TRBD2	TRBV4-1	-	TGCGCCAGCAGCCCAGGACTAGCGGGAGGGCCGGGGGAGCAGTACTTC	CASSPGLAGGPGEQYF
TRBJ2-1	-	TRBV18	-	TGTGCCAGCTCAGGCCTCACTGGGGCGCTTACCTACAATGAGCAGTTCTTC	CASSGLTGALTYNEQFF
TRBJ2-1	TRBD2	TRBV2	-	TGTGCCAGCAGTGACTCGACTAGCGGGACCTACAATGAGCAGTTCTTC	CASSDSTSGTYNEQFF
TRBJ2-7	TRBD1	TRBV4-3	-	TGCGCCAGCAAACCCGGAGCAGGGGGCTCCTACGAGCAGTACTTC	CASKPGAGGSYEQYF
TRBJ2-6	-	TRBV15	-	TGTGCCACCAGCAGAGTTTCGGGAGGGGCCAACGTCCTGACTTTC	CATSRVSGGANVLTF
TRBJ2-1	TRBD2	TRBV7-2	-	TGTGCCAGCAGCCCCGGGACTAGCTCCGATGAGCAGTTCTTC	CASSPGTSSDEQFF
TRBJ2-7	TRBD2	TRBV18	-	TGTGCCAGCTCACCCGGACTAGCGGGACTCTACGAGCAGTACTTC	CASSPGLAGLYEQYF
TRBJ2-1	TRBD2	TRBV20-1	-	TGCAGTGCTTCTAGCGGCAATGAGCAGTTCTTC	CSASSGNEQFF
TRBJ2-4	-	TRBV4-2	-	TGTGCCAGCAGCCAAGATTCCAGGGGTCAAAACATTCAGTACTTC	CASSQDSRGQNIQYF
TRBJ2-2	TRBD2	TRBV27	-	TGTGCCAGCAGTCTATATCCGGGACTAGCGGAAGGAAGGAACGGGGAGCTGTTTTTT	CASSLYPGLAEGRNGELFF
TRBJ2-1	-	TRBV7-9	-	TGTGCCATGGGGGCCCTCCCGGGGACCAATGAGCAGTTCTTC	CAMGALPGTNEQFF
TRBJ2-5	-	TRBV2	-	TGTGCCAGCCGACCGGGGGGCGCAGAGACCCAGTACTTC	CASRPGGAETQYF
TRBJ1-5	-	TRBV6-6	-	TGTGCCAGCAGTCTTAACAGGGATAGCAATCAGCCCCAGCATTTT	CASSLNRDSNQPQHF
TRBJ2-3	-	TRBV19	-	TGTGCCAGTAGTATTGTTCTCCGGGAGTCAACAGATACGCAGTATTTT	CASSIVLRESTDTQYF
TRBJ1-2	-	TRBV28	-	TGTGCCAGCAGTTTATTCCAGTCAAACAATGGCTACACCTTC	CASSLFQSNNGYTF
TRBJ2-1	TRBD2	TRBV10-1	-	TGCGCCAGCAGAGGACTAGCGGGGATACAGTTCTTC	CASRGLAGIQFF